This T cell receptor beta chain emerged from a study of blood T cells in healthy people across ages. Points on this clonotype: Its matching antigen is unknown.

The CDR3 covers 15 residues. V lost 4 bases to trimming and J lost 8 bases, with 20 bases between them. Germline V CDR1 and CDR2: LGHNA, YNFKEQ. Study-wide points: Strong correlation linked observed beta diversity and percent naive T cells. It was the long-lived donors that had more naive CD4+ cells and higher diversity than aged donors.

A sample-barcoded 5' primer and a J-beta primer mix were used in a second PCR of roughly 6 to 11 cycles. TCRdb itself ran the 5' RACE reads through MiXCR, one entry per CDR3 protein. The sample lists 270,000 or so distinct CDR3 sequences, 27% occurring once. The rearrangement joins TRBV4-2 to TRBJ1-2; the D is unclear. The material sequenced was blood. This clonotype was obtained from a woman aged 70-85 years in good health. In DNA form, the CDR3 reads TGTGCCAGCAGCCCCCAAGGGCTGCTGATTCAGGGCTACACCTTC. It yields the protein CASSPQGLLIQGYTF.